This TCR beta chain was identified in a study of spatial heterogeneity in lung cancer. Stated time point: blood at routine non-recurrence follow-up after resection. No cell sorting; template was whole RNA from tumor, lung tissue or PBMC. This clonotype appeared many times. As yet, its antigen is unknown. The CDR3 loop spans 15 amino acids. The V segment lost 4 bases and the J segment 5 bases; nucleotides outside the gene matches: 12. Germline V gene data show CDR1 as DFQATT and CDR2 as SNEGSKA (reference sequence). TCRdb re-called the 5' RACE reads with MiXCR, one entry per CDR3 protein. The repertoire holds around 110,000 distinct CDR3 sequences, 12% seen once, with 16% in the top ten. Study-wide points: Blood carried ubiquitous expanded tumor TCRs more at resection than follow-up.

The starting material was PBMCs, obtained at follow-up. The clonotype originates from a male donor with early-stage non-small cell lung cancer. This rearrangement joins TRBV20-1 to TRBJ1-2, with 8 bases lining up with TRBD1. Here the CDR3 DNA reads TGCAGTGCTAAACCAATCGACAGGGGATCTTATGGCTACACCTTC. Translated: CSAKPIDRGSYGYTF.